This T cell receptor (beta chain) was observed in a study of T cells in Graves' hyperthyroidism and ophthalmopathy. Whole-study results and caveats: Most clonotypes that expanded in the thyroid above 0.001 also showed up in blood.

For this clonotype: Its antigen is still unknown.

The investigators amplified TCR beta CDR3 regions from RNA transcripts. When the TCR CDR3 underwent first-round RT-PCR, the HTBI primer set was used. TCRdb passed the multiplex PCR reads through MiXCR, listing each CDR3 protein once. The data hold about 210,000 distinct CDR3 sequences, with roughly a sixth observed a single time. This CDR3 is 14 amino acids long. The germline V gene encodes CDR1 SGHRS and CDR2 YFSETQ. V lost 4 bases and J 3 bases, leaving 10 bases between the germline ends. Exclusion of patients followed from uncontrolled infection, other autoimmune disease, pregnancy or lactation. The gene calls are TRBV5-1 and TRBJ1-4, with D possibly TRBD1 on 5 matching bases. Sequenced sample: blood. The clonotype originates from a man between 50 and 59 years old with Graves' hyperthyroidism. The CDR3 protein is CASSRGEANEKLFF. The CDR3 nucleotides are TGCGCCAGCAGCCGAGGGGAAGCTAATGAAAAACTGTTTTTT.